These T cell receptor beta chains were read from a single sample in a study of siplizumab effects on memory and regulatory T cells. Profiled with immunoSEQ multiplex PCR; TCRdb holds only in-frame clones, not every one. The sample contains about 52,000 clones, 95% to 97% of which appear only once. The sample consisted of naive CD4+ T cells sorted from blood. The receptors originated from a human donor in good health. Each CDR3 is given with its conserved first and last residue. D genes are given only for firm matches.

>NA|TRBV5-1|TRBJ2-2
CASSLEGPSTGELFF
TGCGCCAGCAGCTTGGAGGGCCCGAGCACCGGGGAGCTGTTTTTT
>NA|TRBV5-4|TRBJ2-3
CASSPRTGTDTQYF
TGTGCCAGCAGCCCCCGTACGGGCACAGATACGCAGTATTTT
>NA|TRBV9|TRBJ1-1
CASSALQQGAEAFF
TGTGCCAGCAGCGCCCTCCAACAGGGCGCTGAAGCTTTCTTT
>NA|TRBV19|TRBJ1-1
CASSFVRTEAFF
TGTGCCAGTAGTTTCGTTCGGACTGAAGCTTTCTTT
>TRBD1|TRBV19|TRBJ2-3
CASSIWTGVMDTDTQYF
TGTGCCAGTAGTATATGGACAGGGGTAATGGACACAGATACGCAGTATTTT
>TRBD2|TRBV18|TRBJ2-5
CASSPSRETRYF
TGTGCCAGCTCACCATCGCGGGAGACCCGGTACTTC
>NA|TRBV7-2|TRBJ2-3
CASSYPRITDTQYF
TGTGCCAGCAGCTACCCCAGGATCACAGATACGCAGTATTTT
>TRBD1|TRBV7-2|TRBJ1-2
CASSPVWWDRGSYGYTF
TGTGCCAGCAGCCCGGTTTGGTGGGACAGGGGGTCCTATGGCTACACCTTC
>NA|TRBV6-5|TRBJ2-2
CASSHSRLAVTGELFF
TGTGCCAGCAGTCACTCCAGGCTAGCAGTCACCGGGGAGCTGTTTTTT
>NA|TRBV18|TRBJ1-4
CASSLRTRDIGEKLFF
TGTGCCAGCTCACTTCGAACCCGGGACATTGGTGAAAAACTGTTTTTT
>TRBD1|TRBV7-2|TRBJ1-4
CASSDRVTNEKLFF
TGTGCCAGCAGCGACAGGGTGACTAATGAAAAACTGTTTTTT
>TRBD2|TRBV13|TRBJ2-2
CASSSSSGTNTGELFF
TGTGCCAGCAGCTCATCTAGCGGGACCAACACCGGGGAGCTGTTTTTT
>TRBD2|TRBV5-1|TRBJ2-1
CASTRAASGSHEQFF
TGCGCCAGCACCAGGGCGGCTAGCGGGAGTCATGAGCAGTTCTTC
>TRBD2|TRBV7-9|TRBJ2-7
CASSPGTSGRWEQYF
TGTGCCAGCAGCCCCGGGACTAGCGGGAGGTGGGAGCAGTACTTC
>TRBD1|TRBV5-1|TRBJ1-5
CASSLGTGTQPQHF
TGCGCCAGCAGCTTGGGGACAGGGACTCAGCCCCAGCATTTT
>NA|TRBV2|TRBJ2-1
CASGKTYNEQFF
TGTGCCAGCGGGAAGACCTACAATGAGCAGTTCTTC